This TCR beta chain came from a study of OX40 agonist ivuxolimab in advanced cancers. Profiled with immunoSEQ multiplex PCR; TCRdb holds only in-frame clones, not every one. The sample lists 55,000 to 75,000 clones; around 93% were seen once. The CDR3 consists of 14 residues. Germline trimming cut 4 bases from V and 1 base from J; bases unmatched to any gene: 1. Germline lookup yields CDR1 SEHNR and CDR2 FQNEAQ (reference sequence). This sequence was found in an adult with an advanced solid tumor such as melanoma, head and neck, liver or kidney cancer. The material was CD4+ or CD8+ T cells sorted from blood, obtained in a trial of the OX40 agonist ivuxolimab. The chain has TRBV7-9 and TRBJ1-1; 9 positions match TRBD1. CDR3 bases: TGTGCCAGCAGCTGGGGACAGGGGAACACTGAAGCTTTCTTT. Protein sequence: CASSWGQGNTEAFF.